Below, 24 T cell receptor beta chains from the same sample are listed, as sequenced in a study of blood T cell repertoires in COVID-19. Measured with immunoSEQ multiplex PCR; TCRdb has only the in-frame clones, and not every one. The sample has roughly 330,000 clones, approximately 87% seen once. The specimen sequenced was PBMCs or T cells enriched from blood (not recorded which). The receptor set was obtained from a woman aged 25 to 39 who had recovered from COVID-19.

In its sample, this clone was seen once. This chain uses TRBV5-1 with TRBJ2-7; TRBD2 might be the D (6 bases). This CDR3 comprises 14 residues. Looked up from germline, CDR1 is SGHRS and CDR2 is YFSETQ. V dropped 4 bases and J dropped 1 base, with 12 bases sitting between them. This chain's CDR3 is CASSPGAGSYEQYF. DNA of the CDR3: TGCGCCAGCAGCCCGGGCGCGGGGTCCTACGAGCAGTACTTC.

This clone was observed once. This chain links TRBV18 with TRBJ1-1; the D is unclear. CDR3 length: 12 residues. The germline V gene encodes CDR1 KGHSH and CDR2 LQKENI. Trimming removed 4 bases at V and 1 base at J, with 4 bases between. The CDR3 loop reads CASSLANTEAFF. The CDR3 bases are TGTGCCAGCTCACTAGCGAACACTGAAGCTTTCTTT.

The V call is TRBV2, the J call TRBJ2-5; 8 bases match TRBD2. Trimming cost V 2 bases and J 0 bases; bases outside gene matches: 2. CDR1 and CDR2 from the germline V gene are SNHLY and FYNNEI. This CDR3 has 15 amino acids. The CDR3 is CASSESAGDQETQYF. DNA of the CDR3: TGTGCCAGCAGTGAATCAGCGGGGGACCAAGAGACCCAGTACTTC.

The chain combines TRBV4-3 with TRBJ1-2; unclear D gene. The CDR3 length is 17 residues. Trimming shortened V by 4 bases and J by 2 bases, and 20 bases separated the two germline ends. Germline V gene data show CDR1 as LGHNA and CDR2 as YSLEER. The CDR3 DNA is TGCGCCAGCAGCCGACAAATGGCCCTCCTTGAAAACTATGGCTACACCTTC. Translation: CASSRQMALLENYGYTF.

This clone has just one count. The rearrangement uses TRBV19 and TRBJ1-4; D may be TRBD1 (6 bases). This CDR3 comprises 13 residues. Looked up from germline, CDR1 is LNHDA and CDR2 is SQIVND (reference sequence). V was shortened by 4 bases and J by 8 bases, with 11 bases between the two germline ends. The DNA of the CDR3 is TGTGCCAGTAGTACCAGGGGTGGCGAAAAACTGTTTTTT. Protein sequence: CASSTRGGEKLFF.

This rearrangement joins TRBV7-3 to TRBJ2-5; 14 bases are a match to TRBD2. The CDR3 length is 16 residues. CDR1 and CDR2 from the germline V gene are SGHTA and FQGTGA. The V segment lost 5 bases and the J segment 7 bases; nucleotides outside the gene matches: 9. In DNA, the CDR3 is TGTGCCAGCAGCCTCACCGGACTAGCGGGGGGCGGGACCCAGTACTTC. This encodes CASSLTGLAGGGTQYF.

V usage is TRBV25-1 and J usage is TRBJ2-1; 12 bases match TRBD2. V dropped 8 bases and J dropped 0; count of bases not matched to a gene: 8. Germline assignment: CDR1 MGHDK and CDR2 SYGVNS. The CDR3 is 17 amino acids. The CDR3 loop reads CASHGTSGGSSYNEQFF. The CDR3 bases are TGTGCCAGCCACGGAACTAGCGGGGGGTCCTCCTACAATGAGCAGTTCTTC.

This sequence joins TRBV7-2 and TRBJ2-1; 8 nucleotides match TRBD2. The CDR3 totals 18 residues. Unmatched junction bases numbered 14, after V lost 3 bases and J lost 4 bases. Looked up from germline, CDR1 is SGHTA and CDR2 is FQGNSA. This CDR3 reads CASSFWRGARSGYNEQFF. The DNA for the CDR3 is TGTGCCAGCAGCTTTTGGCGGGGGGCCCGGAGTGGGTACAATGAGCAGTTCTTC.

This clone has only one observation. The J gene is TRBJ1-1, the V gene TRBV5-8; D not certain. Trimming shortened V by 1 base and J by 1 base, and 5 bases separated the two germline ends. CDR1 and CDR2 (germline): SGHTS, YDEGEE. This CDR3 has 13 residues. The CDR3 protein is CASSLFQNTEAFF. The CDR3 DNA reads as TGTGCCAGCAGCTTGTTTCAGAACACTGAAGCTTTCTTT. Full variable domain (missing parts from reference TRBV5-8 and TRBJ1-1): EAGVTQSPTHLIKTRGQQATLRCSPISGHTSVYWYQQALGLGLQFLLWYDEGEERNRGNFPPRFSGRQFPNYSSELNVNALELEDSALYLCASSLFQNTEAFFGQGTRLTVV.

The genes are TRBV5-6 and TRBJ2-1, with 7 bases aligning to TRBD2. The germline V gene encodes CDR1 SGHDT and CDR2 YYEEEE. The trim removed 0 bases at V and 9 bases at J, leaving 6 bases unmatched. The CDR3 covers 14 residues. The CDR3 sequence: CASSLAGGIGEQFF. CDR3 sequence (DNA): TGTGCCAGCAGCTTGGCGGGGGGAATCGGTGAGCAGTTCTTC.

The chain has TRBV7-9 and TRBJ1-5; D is uncertain. Looked up from germline, CDR1 is SEHNR and CDR2 is FQNEAQ (reference sequence). The CDR3 contains 16 residues. The germline V and J ends were trimmed by 3 bases and 3 bases, with 15 bases remaining between them. In nucleotides, the CDR3 is TGTGCCAGCAGCTTTCCGCCACCGAACAACAATCAGCCCCAGCATTTT. This encodes CASSFPPPNNNQPQHF.

The chain carries TRBV19 and TRBJ2-7; 9 positions agree with TRBD1. CDR1 is LNHDA and CDR2 is SQIVND in the germline V gene (reference sequence). Trimming at V came to 6 bases and at J to 7 bases, leaving 7 bases not matched to a gene. CDR3 length equals 13 residues. In DNA, the CDR3 is TGTGCCAGTAGCTCCGGGACAGGGTTTGAGCAGTACTTC. Amino acid sequence: CASSSGTGFEQYF.

The chain employs TRBV5-4 and TRBJ1-2, with 7 bases that match TRBD1. This CDR3 contains 16 residues. CDR1 and CDR2 from the germline V gene are SGHNT and YYREEE (reference sequence). The J segment lost 0 bases and the V segment lost 3 bases, leaving 8 bases of the junction unmatched. DNA for the CDR3: TGTGCCAGCAGCTCGACAGGGAGAGGGACTAACTATGGCTACACCTTC. It translates to CASSSTGRGTNYGYTF.

The chain combines TRBV11-2 with TRBJ2-3; D possibly corresponds to TRBD1 (6 bases). The germline V and J ends were trimmed by 4 bases and 0 bases, with 14 bases remaining between them. Germline lookup yields CDR1 SGHAT and CDR2 FQNNGV. This CDR3 contains 16 residues. The DNA for the CDR3 is TGTGCCAGCAGCTCTCAAACAGGGTTTAGCACAGATACGCAGTATTTT. Encoded protein: CASSSQTGFSTDTQYF.

The gene calls are TRBV15 and TRBJ2-7, with 8 bases lining up with TRBD2. Germline loops: CDR1 LNHNV, CDR2 YYDKDF (reference sequence). The CDR3 is made up of 17 amino acids. J was trimmed by 4 bases and V by 0 bases; bases with no gene match: 11. Here the CDR3 DNA reads TGTGCCACCAGCAGAGATAGGCTTGCGGGAGGTAAATACGAGCAGTACTTC. It encodes CATSRDRLAGGKYEQYF.

This chain links TRBV5-4 with TRBJ1-1; D is possibly TRBD1 (6 bases). Deletions cut 3 bases from V and 7 bases from J, with 16 bases between. Germline assignment: CDR1 SGHNT and CDR2 YYREEE (reference sequence). The CDR3 sequence is 14 residues long. This CDR3 is CASSSQQADSEAFF. CDR3 sequence (DNA): TGTGCCAGCAGCTCGCAGCAGGCGGACAGTGAAGCTTTCTTT.

The rearrangement uses TRBV9 and TRBJ1-1, with D perhaps TRBD1 (5 bases). V was cut by 4 bases and J by 1 base, with 17 bases left in between. The CDR3 has 16 residues. Germline CDR1 reads SGDLS; CDR2 reads YYNGEE. This CDR3 is CASSPTTWGENTEAFF. The CDR3 DNA reads TGTGCCAGCAGCCCCACCACGTGGGGGGAGAACACTGAAGCTTTCTTT.

The chain has TRBV10-1 and TRBJ2-2, with D possibly matching TRBD2 (5 bases). The CDR3 runs 15 residues. Trimming removed 8 bases at V and 7 bases at J, with 20 bases between. Per germline, CDR1 WNHNN and CDR2 SYGVQD (reference sequence). The CDR3 DNA reads as TGCGCCAGCGACCGGGAAACAAGAAAGTACGGGGAGCTGTTTTTT. Protein sequence: CASDRETRKYGELFF.

The chain carries TRBV4-3 and TRBJ1-3; possible D gene TRBD1, 5 bases. Germline V gene data show CDR1 as LGHNA and CDR2 as YSLEER. CDR3 length equals 15 residues. V was pared by 0 bases and J by 7 bases, with 13 bases between. CDR3 residues: CASSQDPAGWNTIYF. The CDR3 region has the DNA TGCGCCAGCAGCCAAGATCCGGCAGGGTGGAACACCATATATTTT.

The J gene is TRBJ2-5, the V gene TRBV2; 10 positions match TRBD2. The length of the CDR3 is 15 residues. Per the germline V gene, CDR1 is SNHLY and CDR2 is FYNNEI. Germline trimming cut 4 bases from V and 7 bases from J; bases unmatched to any gene: 9. CDR3 amino acids: CASSAHLAGAGTQYF. The CDR3, as DNA: TGTGCCAGCAGTGCCCACCTAGCGGGGGCTGGGACCCAGTACTTC.

The chain uses TRBV5-1 and TRBJ1-5; tentatively, D is TRBD1 (6 bases). Trimming pared 1 base from V and 6 bases from J, leaving 8 bases between. The V gene's germline CDR1 is SGHRS and CDR2 YFSETQ. This CDR3 is 13 amino acids long. The CDR3 here is CASSLQQGQPQHF. As DNA, the CDR3 is TGCGCCAGCAGCTTGCAACAGGGTCAGCCCCAGCATTTT.

The chain has TRBV19 and TRBJ2-3, with 16 bases identical to TRBD2. Unmatched junction bases numbered 4, after V lost 9 bases and J lost 4 bases. CDR3 length: 15 amino acids. Germline V gene data show CDR1 as LNHDA and CDR2 as SQIVND (reference sequence). This chain's CDR3 is CASGTSGGGPDTQYF. Written as DNA, the CDR3 is TGTGCCAGCGGGACTAGCGGGGGGGGTCCAGATACGCAGTATTTT.

The chain is built from TRBV4-3 and TRBJ2-5; D unclear. The V gene lost 4 bases and the J gene lost 1 base, with 16 bases spanning the gap. The CDR3 runs to 16 residues. Germline-derived CDR1 and CDR2 are LGHNA and YSLEER. The CDR3 nucleotides are TGCGCCAGCAGCCCCTCCCGTTTCGGGTCCCAAGAGACCCAGTACTTC. As protein: CASSPSRFGSQETQYF.

The rearrangement links TRBV4-3 to TRBJ2-4; the D gene is possibly TRBD1 (7 bases). This CDR3 is built from 14 residues. Germline loops: CDR1 LGHNA, CDR2 YSLEER. V dropped 3 bases and J dropped 8 bases, with 14 bases sitting between them. The DNA for the CDR3 is TGCGCCAGCAGCCACCAAGACAGGGAGGACATTCAGTACTTC. It encodes CASSHQDREDIQYF.